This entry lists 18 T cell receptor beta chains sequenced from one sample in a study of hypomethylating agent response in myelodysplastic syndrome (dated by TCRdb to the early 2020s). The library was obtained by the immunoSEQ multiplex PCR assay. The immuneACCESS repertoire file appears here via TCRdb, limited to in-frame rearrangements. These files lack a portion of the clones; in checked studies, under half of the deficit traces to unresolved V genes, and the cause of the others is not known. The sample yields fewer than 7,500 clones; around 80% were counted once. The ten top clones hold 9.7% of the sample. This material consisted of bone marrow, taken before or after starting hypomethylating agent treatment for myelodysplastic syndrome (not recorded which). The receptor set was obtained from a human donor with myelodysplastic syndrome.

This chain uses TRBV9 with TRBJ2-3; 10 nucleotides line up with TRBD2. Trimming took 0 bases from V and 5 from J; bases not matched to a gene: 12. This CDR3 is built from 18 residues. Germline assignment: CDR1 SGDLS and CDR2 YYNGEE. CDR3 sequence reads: CASSVGSSGGARGDTQYF. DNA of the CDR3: TGTGCCAGCAGCGTAGGTTCCAGCGGGGGGGCCCGAGGAGATACGCAGTATTTT.

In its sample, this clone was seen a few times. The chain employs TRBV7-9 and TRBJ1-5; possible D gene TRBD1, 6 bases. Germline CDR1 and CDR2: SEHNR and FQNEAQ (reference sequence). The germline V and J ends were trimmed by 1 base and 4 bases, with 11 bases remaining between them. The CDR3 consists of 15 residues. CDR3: CASSLGSGTNQPQHF. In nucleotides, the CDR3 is TGTGCCAGCAGCTTAGGGTCAGGGACAAATCAGCCCCAGCATTTT.

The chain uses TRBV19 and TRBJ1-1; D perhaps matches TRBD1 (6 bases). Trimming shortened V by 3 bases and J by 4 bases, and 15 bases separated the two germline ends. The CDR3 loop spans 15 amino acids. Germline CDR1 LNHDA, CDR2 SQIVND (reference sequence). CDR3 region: CASSIPDRVVTEAFF. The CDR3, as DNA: TGTGCCAGTAGTATCCCGGACAGAGTGGTCACTGAAGCTTTCTTT. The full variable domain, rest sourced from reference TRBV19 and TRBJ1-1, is DGGITQSPKYLFRKEGQNVTLSCEQNLNHDAMYWYRQDPGQGLRLIYYSQIVNDFQKGDIAEGYSVSREKKESFPLTVTSAQKNPTAFYLCASSIPDRVVTEAFFGQGTRLTVV.

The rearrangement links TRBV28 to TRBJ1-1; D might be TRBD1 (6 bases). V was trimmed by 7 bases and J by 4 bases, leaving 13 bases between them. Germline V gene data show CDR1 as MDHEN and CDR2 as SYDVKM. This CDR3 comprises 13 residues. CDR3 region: CASIAGAGTEAFF. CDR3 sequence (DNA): TGTGCCAGCATAGCGGGGGCTGGCACTGAAGCTTTCTTT.

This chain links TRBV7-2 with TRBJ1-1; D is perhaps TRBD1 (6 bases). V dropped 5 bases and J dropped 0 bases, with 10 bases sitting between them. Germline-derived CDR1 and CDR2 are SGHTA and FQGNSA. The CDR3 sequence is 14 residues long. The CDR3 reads CASSQDRLNTEAFF. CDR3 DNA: TGTGCCAGCAGCCAAGACAGGTTGAACACTGAAGCTTTCTTT.

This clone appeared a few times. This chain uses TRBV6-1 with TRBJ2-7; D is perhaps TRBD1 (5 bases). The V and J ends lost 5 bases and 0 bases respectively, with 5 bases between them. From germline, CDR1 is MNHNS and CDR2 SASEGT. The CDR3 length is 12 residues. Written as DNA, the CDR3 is TGTGCCAGCAGTAGGGGCTCCTACGAGCAGTACGTC. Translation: CASSRGSYEQYV.

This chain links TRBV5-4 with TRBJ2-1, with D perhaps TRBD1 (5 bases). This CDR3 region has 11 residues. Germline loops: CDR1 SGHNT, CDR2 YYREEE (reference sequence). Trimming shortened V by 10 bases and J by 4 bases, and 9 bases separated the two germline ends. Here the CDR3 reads CAYRGYNEQFF. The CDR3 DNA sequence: TGTGCCTATAGGGGATACAATGAGCAGTTCTTC.

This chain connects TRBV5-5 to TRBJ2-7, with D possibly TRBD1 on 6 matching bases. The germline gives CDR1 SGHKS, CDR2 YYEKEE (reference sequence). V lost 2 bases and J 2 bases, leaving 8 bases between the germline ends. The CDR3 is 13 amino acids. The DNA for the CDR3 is TGTGCCAGCAGCTTACAGGGTACCTACGAGCAGTACGTC. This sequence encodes CASSLQGTYEQYV.

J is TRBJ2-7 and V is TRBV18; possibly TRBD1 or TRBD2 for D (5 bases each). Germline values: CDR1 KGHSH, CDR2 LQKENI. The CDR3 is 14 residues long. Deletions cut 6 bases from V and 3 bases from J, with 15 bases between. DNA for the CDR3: TGTGCCAGCTCGATACTCGGGACGAACTACGAGCAGTACTTC. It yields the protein CASSILGTNYEQYF.

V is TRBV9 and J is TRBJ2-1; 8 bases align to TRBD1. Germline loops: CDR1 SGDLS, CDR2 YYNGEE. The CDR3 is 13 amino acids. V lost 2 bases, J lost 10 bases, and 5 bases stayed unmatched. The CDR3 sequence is CASSVSRDREQFF. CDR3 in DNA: TGTGCCAGCAGCGTTTCCCGGGACAGGGAGCAGTTCTTC.

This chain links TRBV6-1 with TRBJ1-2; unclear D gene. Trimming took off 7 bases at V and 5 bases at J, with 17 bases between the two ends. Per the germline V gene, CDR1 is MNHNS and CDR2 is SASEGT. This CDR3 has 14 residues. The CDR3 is CASTLEEGVYGYTF. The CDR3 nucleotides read TGTGCCAGCACCCTTGAAGAGGGTGTATATGGCTACACCTTC.

The CDR3 here is CASSVVAGAYNEQFF. The DNA for the CDR3 is TGTGCCAGCAGTGTCGTGGCGGGGGCGTACAATGAGCAGTTCTTC. This chain joins TRBV6-5 and TRBJ2-1; D may be TRBD2 (7 bases). This CDR3 has 15 amino acids. The V end lost 5 bases, the J end lost 4 bases, and 15 bases lay between the germline ends. Germline CDR1 is MNHEY and CDR2 is SVGAGI.

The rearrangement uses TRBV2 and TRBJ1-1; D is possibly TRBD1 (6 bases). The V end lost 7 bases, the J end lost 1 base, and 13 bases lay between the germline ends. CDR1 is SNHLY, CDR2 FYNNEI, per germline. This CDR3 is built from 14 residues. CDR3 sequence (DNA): TGTGCCAGCATAGACAGGTTCGGGAACACTGAAGCTTTCTTT. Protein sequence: CASIDRFGNTEAFF.

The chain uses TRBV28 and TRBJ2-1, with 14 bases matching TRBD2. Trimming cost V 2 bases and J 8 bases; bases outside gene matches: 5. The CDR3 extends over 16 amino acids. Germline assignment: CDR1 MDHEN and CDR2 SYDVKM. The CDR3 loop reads CASSLRLAGGRHEQFF. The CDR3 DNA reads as TGTGCCAGCAGTTTACGACTAGCGGGAGGGCGTCATGAGCAGTTCTTC. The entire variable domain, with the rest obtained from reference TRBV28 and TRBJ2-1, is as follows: DVKVTQSSRYLVKRTGEKVFLECVQDMDHENMFWYRQDPGLGLRLIYFSYDVKMKEKGDIPEGYSVSREKKERFSLILESASTNQTSMYLCASSLRLAGGRHEQFFGPGTRLTVL.

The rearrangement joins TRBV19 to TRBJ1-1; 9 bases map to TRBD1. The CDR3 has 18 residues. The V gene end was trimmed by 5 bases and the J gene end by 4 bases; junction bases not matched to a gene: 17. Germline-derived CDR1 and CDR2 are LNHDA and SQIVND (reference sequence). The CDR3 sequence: CASSAAPGQGFRSTEAFF. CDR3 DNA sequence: TGTGCCAGTAGTGCCGCCCCGGGACAGGGTTTTCGAAGCACTGAAGCTTTCTTT.

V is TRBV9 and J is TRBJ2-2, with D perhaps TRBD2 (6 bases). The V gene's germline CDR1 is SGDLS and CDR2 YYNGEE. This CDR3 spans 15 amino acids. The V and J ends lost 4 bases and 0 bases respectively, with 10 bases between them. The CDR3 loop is CASSSSVTNTGELFF. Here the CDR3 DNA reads TGTGCCAGCAGCTCTAGCGTCACGAACACCGGGGAGCTGTTTTTT.

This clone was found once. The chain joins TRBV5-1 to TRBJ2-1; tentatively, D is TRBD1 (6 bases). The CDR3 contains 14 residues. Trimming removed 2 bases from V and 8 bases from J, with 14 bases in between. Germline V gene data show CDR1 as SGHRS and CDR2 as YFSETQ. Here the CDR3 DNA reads TGCGCCAGCAGCTTCCGATCAGGGGTAGATGAGCAGTTCTTC. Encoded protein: CASSFRSGVDEQFF.

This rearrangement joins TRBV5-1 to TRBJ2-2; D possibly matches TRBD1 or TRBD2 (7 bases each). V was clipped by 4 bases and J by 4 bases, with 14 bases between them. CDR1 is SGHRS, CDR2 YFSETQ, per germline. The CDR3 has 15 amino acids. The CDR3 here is CASSRQGGSTGELFF. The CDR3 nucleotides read TGCGCCAGCAGCAGACAGGGAGGGAGCACCGGGGAGCTGTTTTTT.